The 3 T cell receptor beta chains below come from one sample, sequenced in a study of cytomegalovirus exposure and HLA in healthy donors. Both 60 Vbeta primers and 13 Jbeta primers went into the PCR. Generated by immunoSEQ multiplex PCR, the TCRdb table keeps only in-frame clones and is missing some. The sample shows around 100,000 clones, under 90% of them seen only once. The material sequenced was PBMCs. The receptors derive from a woman aged 18-30 years in good health and CMV-seronegative.

This clone appeared a single time. V is TRBV5-1 and J is TRBJ1-1; D is unresolved. Germline V gene lookup returns CDR1 SGHRS and CDR2 YFSETQ. This CDR3 comprises 14 residues. Trimming removed 2 bases at V and 3 bases at J, with 11 bases between. This CDR3 reads CASSFTGRDTEAFF. CDR3 in DNA: TGCGCCAGCAGCTTTACGGGGAGGGACACTGAAGCTTTCTTT.

The chain links TRBV4-2 to TRBJ1-1; 7 bases align to TRBD1. CDR3 size: 15 residues. J lost 0 bases, V lost 5 bases, and 6 bases had no gene match. Germline CDR1 reads LGHNA; CDR2 reads YNFKEQ. The CDR3 sequence: CASSYRTGLNTEAFF. CDR3 in DNA: TGTGCCAGCAGCTATCGGACAGGCTTGAACACTGAAGCTTTCTTT.

The chain has TRBV19 and TRBJ1-2; D perhaps matches TRBD1 (5 bases). The CDR3 sequence is 13 residues long. CDR1 and CDR2 from the germline V gene are LNHDA and SQIVND (reference sequence). Trimming pared 3 bases from V and 8 bases from J, leaving 13 bases between. CDR3 sequence (DNA): TGTGCCAGTAGTATGGAAGGGGCTCGGGGCTACACCTTC. It codes for CASSMEGARGYTF.